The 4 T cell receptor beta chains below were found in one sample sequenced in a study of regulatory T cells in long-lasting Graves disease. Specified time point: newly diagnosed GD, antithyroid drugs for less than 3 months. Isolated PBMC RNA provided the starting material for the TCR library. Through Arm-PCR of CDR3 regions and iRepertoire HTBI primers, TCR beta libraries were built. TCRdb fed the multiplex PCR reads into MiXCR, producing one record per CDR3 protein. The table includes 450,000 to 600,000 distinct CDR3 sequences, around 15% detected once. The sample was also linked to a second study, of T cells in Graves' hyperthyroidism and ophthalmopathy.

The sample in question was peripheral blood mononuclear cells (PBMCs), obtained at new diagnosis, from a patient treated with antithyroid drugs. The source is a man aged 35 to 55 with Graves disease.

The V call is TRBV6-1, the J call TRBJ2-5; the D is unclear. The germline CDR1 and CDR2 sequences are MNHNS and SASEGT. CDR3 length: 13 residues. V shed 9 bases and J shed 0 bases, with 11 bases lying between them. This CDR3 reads CASAKRDQETQYF. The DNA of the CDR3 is TGTGCCAGTGCGAAAAGGGACCAAGAGACCCAGTACTTC.

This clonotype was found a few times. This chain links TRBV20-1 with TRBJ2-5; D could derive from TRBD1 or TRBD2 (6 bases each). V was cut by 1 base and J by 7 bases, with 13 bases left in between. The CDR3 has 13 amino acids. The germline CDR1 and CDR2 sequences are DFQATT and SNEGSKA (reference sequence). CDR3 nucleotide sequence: TGCAGTGCTAGAGTAGGGGGGACAAGGACCCAGTACTTC. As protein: CSARVGGTRTQYF.

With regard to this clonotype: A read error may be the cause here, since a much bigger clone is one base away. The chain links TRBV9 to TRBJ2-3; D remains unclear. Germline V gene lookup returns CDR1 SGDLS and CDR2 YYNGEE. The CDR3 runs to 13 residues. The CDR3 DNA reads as TGTGCCGGCAGCGTGCGAGGCACAGATACGCAGTATTTT. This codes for CAGSVRGTDTQYF.

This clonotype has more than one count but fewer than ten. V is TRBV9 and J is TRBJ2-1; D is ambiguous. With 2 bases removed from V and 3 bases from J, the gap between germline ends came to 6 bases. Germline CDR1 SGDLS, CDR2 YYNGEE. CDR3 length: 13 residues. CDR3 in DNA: TGTGCCAGCAGCGTGCACGACTACAATGAGCAGTTCTTC. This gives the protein CASSVHDYNEQFF.